This T cell receptor beta chain came from a study of cytomegalovirus exposure and HLA in healthy donors. The CDR3 covers 13 residues. Germline V gives CDR1 MDHEN, CDR2 SYDVKM. V lost 5 bases and J lost 4, with 11 bases in between. The PCR ran on 60 Vbeta and 13 Jbeta primers. The method was immunoSEQ multiplex PCR; TCRdb's version includes in-frame clones alone and lacks a portion of them. In the table there are tens of thousands of clones, approximately 86% of which are singletons. Sequences were obtained from PBMCs. The TCR sequence derives from a woman in her forties in good health and CMV-seropositive. J is TRBJ1-2 and V is TRBV28, with D possibly matching TRBD1 (6 bases). The CDR3 region has the DNA TGTGCCAGCAGTGGACAGAGACTCTATGGCTACACCTTC. The encoded protein is CASSGQRLYGYTF.